This entry lists 21 T cell receptor beta chains sequenced from one sample in a study of CD8 T cells in Susac syndrome (dated 2019 in TCRdb). The library was prepared using the immunoSEQ multiplex PCR assay. RNA was extracted using the RNeasy kit, and roughly 0.45 to 1 microgram was reverse transcribed with random hexamers. TCRdb cleaned the public reads at Q25 with fastp, built clones with MiXCR and kept in-frame beta chains. Rows are unified per CDR3 protein, each entry keeping the most common DNA and genes. The sample contains 100,000 to 150,000 distinct CDR3 sequences, about 93% of them found a single time. The biggest ten clones account for 0.21% of the sample. What was sequenced was CD8+ T cells from PBMCs. The receptors here all came from a human donor with Susac syndrome.

This rearrangement joins TRBV7-2 to TRBJ1-5; D may be TRBD1 (5 bases). The V end lost 1 base, the J end lost 7 bases, and 11 bases lay between the germline ends. Germline V gene sequence: CDR1 SGHTA, CDR2 FQGNSA. This CDR3 is built from 14 residues. The CDR3 protein is CASSLVGAGQPQHF. CDR3 nucleotide sequence: TGTGCCAGCAGCTTAGTCGGAGCAGGGCAGCCCCAGCATTTT.

V usage is TRBV28 and J usage is TRBJ2-2; 15 nucleotides match TRBD2. Looked up from germline, CDR1 is MDHEN and CDR2 is SYDVKM. Germline trimming cut 10 bases from V and 6 bases from J; bases unmatched to any gene: 6. The CDR3 runs 15 residues. In DNA, the CDR3 is TGTGCCACCCATTGGACTAGCGGGGGGGCCGGGGAGCTGTTTTTT. Its protein is CATHWTSGGAGELFF.

The rearrangement uses TRBV2 and TRBJ1-5; D is perhaps TRBD1 (5 bases). The CDR3 consists of 12 residues. Germline V gene lookup returns CDR1 SNHLY and CDR2 FYNNEI. Trimming took off 3 bases at V and 11 bases at J, with 11 bases between the two ends. CDR3 nucleotide sequence: TGTGCCAGCAGTGACAGGGCAGGGACCCAGCATTTT. Protein sequence: CASSDRAGTQHF.

This chain connects TRBV12-3 or TRBV12-4 to TRBJ2-5; perhaps TRBD1 as D (5 bases). The CDR3 length is 15 residues. Trimming took 4 bases from V and 2 from J, leaving 14 bases between them. The CDR3 loop is CASSSSDSLQETQYF. The CDR3 DNA sequence: TGTGCCAGCAGTTCCTCAGACAGTTTACAAGAGACCCAGTACTTC.

V usage is TRBV9 and J usage is TRBJ2-4, with 12 nucleotides matching TRBD2. Germline V gene data show CDR1 as SGDLS and CDR2 as YYNGEE. Trimming cost V 0 bases and J 5 bases; bases outside gene matches: 3. This CDR3 spans 16 amino acids. In nucleotides, the CDR3 is TGTGCCAGCAGCGTAGCCCTAGCGGGAGGGCAAAACATTCAGTACTTC. Residues: CASSVALAGGQNIQYF.

This clonotype was recorded a few times. The V and J genes are TRBV7-2 and TRBJ1-4, with a possible D match to TRBD1 (5 bases). The germline CDR1 and CDR2 sequences are SGHTA and FQGNSA. CDR3 length: 15 residues. The V end was cut by 5 bases, the J end by 7 bases, with 17 bases between. The CDR3, as DNA: TGTGCCAGCAGCCCCAGAGCCCAGGGTGGTGAAAAACTGTTTTTT. It yields the protein CASSPRAQGGEKLFF.

The chain uses TRBV12-3 or TRBV12-4 and TRBJ1-5, with 8 bases identical to TRBD1. This CDR3 spans 20 amino acids. After removal of 1 base from V and 5 bases from J, the junction contained 19 bases not matched to a gene. The CDR3 bases are TGTGCCAGCAGTTTAGGGACCGGGACAGGAGGGATATATATCGATCAGCCCCAGCATTTT. Amino acid sequence: CASSLGTGTGGIYIDQPQHF.

The V and J genes are TRBV20-1 and TRBJ2-7; TRBD1 matches at 8 bases. Germline CDR1 and CDR2: DFQATT and SNEGSKA (reference sequence). Trimming removed 0 bases from V and 3 bases from J; junction bases left unmatched: 7. The CDR3 sequence is 15 residues long. The CDR3 DNA reads TGCAGTGCTAGAGATGGAAGGACAGGGCGCTACGAGCAGTACTTC. Translating gives CSARDGRTGRYEQYF.

J is TRBJ2-3 and V is TRBV25-1, with a possible D match to TRBD2 (5 bases). The CDR3 runs to 14 residues. V shed 4 bases and J shed 4 bases, with 12 bases lying between them. Per germline, CDR1 MGHDK and CDR2 SYGVNS. This chain's CDR3 is CASSGIGDADTQYF. The CDR3 coding sequence is TGTGCCAGCAGTGGAATCGGGGATGCAGATACGCAGTATTTT.

The J gene is TRBJ2-5, the V gene TRBV4-3; 10 positions match TRBD2. Germline CDR1 reads LGHNA; CDR2 reads YSLEER. The CDR3 loop spans 17 amino acids. J gave up 6 bases and V 0 bases, and 10 bases lay outside the gene matches. The CDR3 loop reads CASSQDVTSGRGKTQYF. The CDR3 nucleotides are TGCGCCAGCAGCCAAGATGTGACTAGCGGGCGGGGAAAGACCCAGTACTTC.

The CDR3: CASSQGADSTDTQYF. CDR3 coding DNA: TGTGCCAGCAGCCAAGGGGCCGACAGCACAGATACGCAGTATTTT. V is TRBV3-1 and J is TRBJ2-3; no firm D call. This CDR3 spans 15 amino acids. From germline, CDR1 is LGHDT and CDR2 YNNKEL (reference sequence). V was clipped by 1 base and J by 0 bases, with 8 bases between them.

This clonotype was recorded once. The rearrangement joins TRBV30 to TRBJ2-7, with TRBD1 matching over 10 bases. V shed 3 bases and J 3 bases; nucleotides not matched to a gene: 5. This CDR3 has 14 residues. Germline loops: CDR1 GTSNPN, CDR2 SVGIG (reference sequence). The CDR3, as DNA: TGTGCCTGGAGCCCGGGACAGGGGATCTACGAGCAGTACTTC. Amino acid sequence: CAWSPGQGIYEQYF. The entire variable domain, with the rest obtained from reference TRBV30 and TRBJ2-7, is as follows: SQTIHQWPATLVQPVGSPLSLECTVEGTSNPNLYWYRQAAGRGLQLLFYSVGIGQISSEVPQNLSASRPQDRQFILSSKKLLLSDSGFYLCAWSPGQGIYEQYFGPGTRLTVT.

V gene TRBV15 combines with J gene TRBJ1-4; TRBD1 might be the D (5 bases). V gave up 0 bases and J gave up 0 bases, with 5 bases separating them. This CDR3 region has 15 residues. Germline CDR1 and CDR2: LNHNV and YYDKDF (reference sequence). The CDR3 loop reads CATSRDRATNEKLFF. The CDR3 DNA reads as TGTGCCACCAGCAGAGACAGGGCAACTAATGAAAAACTGTTTTTT.

The CDR3 loop reads CASRPDVSSYNEQFF. The CDR3 DNA reads TGTGCCAGCAGACCCGACGTGAGCTCCTACAATGAGCAGTTCTTC. This chain joins TRBV12-3 or TRBV12-4 and TRBJ2-1, with D uncertain. This CDR3 region has 15 residues. Trimming took 6 bases from V and 0 from J, leaving 12 bases between them.

CDR3 nucleotide sequence: TGCAGTGCGGGGGACGGTAGCTCCTACAATGAGCAGTTCTTC. Translated: CSAGDGSSYNEQFF. The chain has TRBV20-1 and TRBJ2-1; D is tentatively TRBD1 or TRBD2 (5 bases each). Deletions cut 6 bases from V and 0 bases from J, with 12 bases between. This CDR3 is built from 14 residues. Germline loops: CDR1 DFQATT, CDR2 SNEGSKA (reference sequence).

This chain's CDR3 is CASSQGANTEAFF. The CDR3 DNA follows: TGTGCCAGCAGCCAGGGTGCGAACACTGAAGCTTTCTTT. The chain links TRBV7-8 to TRBJ1-1; possibly TRBD1 for D (5 bases). This CDR3 contains 13 residues. V shed 5 bases and J shed 1 base, with 8 bases lying between them. Germline CDR1 and CDR2: SGHVS and FQNEAQ.

The chain couples TRBV30 to TRBJ2-1, with D maybe TRBD1 (6 bases). CDR1 is GTSNPN, CDR2 SVGIG, per germline (reference sequence). The CDR3 is 13 residues long. Trimming took off 3 bases at V and 7 bases at J, with 13 bases between the two ends. The CDR3 DNA reads TGTGCCTGGAGCACAGTGGGGGCTAATGAGCAGTTCTTC. Translation: CAWSTVGANEQFF.

The V gene is TRBV13, the J gene TRBJ2-7; the D call may be TRBD1 or TRBD2 (5 bases each). V was clipped by 8 bases and J by 2 bases, with 13 bases between them. This CDR3 spans 13 amino acids. The germline V gene has CDR1 PRHDT and CDR2 FYEKMQ (reference sequence). The CDR3 reads CASGSGATYEQYF. In DNA, the CDR3 is TGTGCCAGCGGGTCCGGGGCTACCTACGAGCAGTACTTC. Variable domain in full (rest from reference TRBV13 and TRBJ2-7): AAGVIQSPRHLIKEKRETATLKCYPIPRHDTVYWYQQGPGQDPQFLISFYEKMQSDKGSIPDRFSAQQFSDYHSELNMSSLELGDSALYFCASGSGATYEQYFGPGTRLTVT.

Of note for this clonotype: The junction does not match germline at one end; this may be a read error. The V call is TRBV9, the J call TRBJ2-1; D perhaps matches TRBD2 (6 bases). Germline lookup yields CDR1 SGDLS and CDR2 YYNGEE. The CDR3 spans 14 residues. The CDR3 nucleotides read TGTGCCAGCAGCGGTGGGGACTCCCACAATGAGCAGTTCTTC. This encodes CASSGGDSHNEQFF.

The gene calls are TRBV9 and TRBJ2-1; D may be TRBD1 (5 bases). The V gene's germline CDR1 is SGDLS and CDR2 YYNGEE. Trimming removed 0 bases from V and 4 bases from J, with 11 bases in between. This CDR3 has 15 residues. The CDR3 nucleotides read TGTGCCAGCAGCGTAGCCCGGGCAGGGTACAATGAGCAGTTCTTC. This gives the protein CASSVARAGYNEQFF. Variable domain in full (rest from reference TRBV9 and TRBJ2-1): DSGVTQTPKHLITATGQRVTLRCSPRSGDLSVYWYQQSLDQGLQFLIQYYNGEERAKGNILERFSAQQFPDLHSELNLSSLELGDSALYFCASSVARAGYNEQFFGPGTRLTVL.

This clonotype has just one count. V usage is TRBV7-9 and J usage is TRBJ2-7; 12 nucleotides line up with TRBD2. Losses at the gene ends were 7 bases for V and 2 bases for J; bases not matched to a gene: 15. CDR3 size: 18 residues. CDR1 and CDR2 from the germline V gene are SEHNR and FQNEAQ (reference sequence). CDR3 nucleotides: TGTGCCAGCACCGACACCGCGGTACTAGCGGGGGGACCCTACGAGCAGTACTTC. Its protein is CASTDTAVLAGGPYEQYF.